A selection of T cell receptor beta chains follows, all from one sample in a study of radiotherapy plus CTLA-4 blockade in lung cancer. Using immunoSEQ multiplex PCR, the repertoire was profiled, and TCRdb retains in-frame clones only, with some absent. The sample shows tens of thousands of clones, roughly 80% of them seen only once. The sample in question was peripheral blood, obtained from a patient treated with radiotherapy plus ipilimumab. These receptors were collected from a human donor with non-small cell lung cancer who had stable disease on radiotherapy plus ipilimumab. Each CDR3 is given with its conserved first and last residue. The size field is filled for only some rows; it gives once, few, many or a size class.

>TRBJ1-2|-|TRBV5-4
CASSSAQQQAGGYTF
>TRBJ1-2|-|TRBV6-6
CASSYGTGSFGYTF
>TRBJ2-6|once|TRBV28
CASSFGGGGANVLTF
>TRBJ2-2|-|TRBV29-1
CSVDPDGGTGELFF
>TRBJ2-5|-|TRBV7-9
CASSPQLGGQETQYF
>TRBJ2-5|once|TRBV4-2
CASSQGTGGEETQYF
>TRBJ2-5|-|TRBV18
CASSPAGGALETQYF
>TRBJ2-1|-|TRBV7-3
CASSSRAGYSEQFF
>TRBJ1-5|few|TRBV18
CASSTDTPGPQHF
>TRBJ2-7|-|TRBV11-3
CASSLGGQNYEQYF
>TRBJ2-3|-|TRBV2
CASSARAGRGPSWAGYTTDTQYF
>-|-|TRBV6-6
CASSSRDSTYEQYF
>TRBJ1-1|-|TRBV5-1
CASSFGTLNTEAFF
>TRBJ1-3|-|TRBV19
CASENPGSTSGNTIYF
>TRBJ2-1|-|TRBV7-3
CASSSTSGGYNEQFF
>TRBJ2-7|-|TRBV6-5
CASIFKDRGRYEQYF
>TRBJ1-2|-|TRBV25-1
CASSESVQGQYGYTF
>TRBJ2-1|-|TRBV28
CASRPGLRWDEQFF
>TRBJ2-2|-|TRBV9
CASSEGQGGTGELFF
>TRBJ1-2|-|TRBV9
CASSATGGYTF
>TRBJ1-5|-|TRBV10-3
CAISDRGQGLNQPQHF
>TRBJ1-5|-|TRBV2
CASSVGSGVQPQHF
>TRBJ1-1|-|TRBV19
CASGGQGGWRVNTEAFF
>TRBJ1-5|-|TRBV6-5
CASRTDRNSNQPQHF
>TRBJ1-2|-|TRBV6-5
CASSYLTGGGGYTF
>TRBJ1-1|-|TRBV2
CASREGGATEAFF
>TRBJ2-1|-|TRBV15
CATNLDIVNNEQFF
>TRBJ2-1|-|TRBV7-3
CASSLTGNEQFF
>TRBJ1-1|-|TRBV4-2
CASSQEPSGTGRNTEAFF
>TRBJ1-4|-|TRBV7-9
CASSIAMAGRLATNEKLFF
>TRBJ2-3|-|TRBV6-1
CASSSGTGLGTQYF
>TRBJ2-7|-|TRBV14
CASSHDASYEQYF
>TRBJ2-7|few|TRBV30
CAWSGGRGGLEQYF
>TRBJ2-1|-|TRBV13
CASRTWTGGHEQFF
>TRBJ2-7|medium-sized|TRBV7-3
CASSLDNRGREQYF